The clone carrying this T cell receptor (beta chain) appeared many times. Its antigen is not identified. Active moderate-to-severe ophthalmopathy, Clinical Activity Score at least 3, NOSPECS at least 4, under 3 months' duration. Diagnosing involved the use of clinical symptoms, serum thyroxine and TRAb, thyroid ultrasound and orbital computed tomography. The entry originates in a study of T cells in Graves' hyperthyroidism and ophthalmopathy. Study observations and caveats: Stable hyperthyroidism was separated from ophthalmopathy by a model based on 13 V-J features.

TCR beta CDR3 regions were amplified from RNA. TCR CDR3 underwent first-round RT-PCR with the HTBI primer set. In TCRdb, the multiplex PCR reads were re-called with MiXCR into one record per CDR3 protein. Altogether 600,000 or so distinct CDR3 sequences are present, about 14% being singletons, with the ten largest covering approximately 13%. J lost 1 base, V lost 6 bases, and 14 bases had no gene match. CDR1 DFQATT and CDR2 SNEGSKA come from the germline V gene (reference sequence). The CDR3 covers 16 residues. Specimen: blood. The sequence came from a woman aged 50 to 60 with Graves' ophthalmopathy. The chain employs TRBV20-1 and TRBJ1-1; TRBD1 aligns across 7 bases. The CDR3 DNA reads as TGCAGTGCCCAGGGGGAATTTTCTGCATGGAACACTGAAGCTTTCTTT. It yields the protein CSAQGEFSAWNTEAFF.